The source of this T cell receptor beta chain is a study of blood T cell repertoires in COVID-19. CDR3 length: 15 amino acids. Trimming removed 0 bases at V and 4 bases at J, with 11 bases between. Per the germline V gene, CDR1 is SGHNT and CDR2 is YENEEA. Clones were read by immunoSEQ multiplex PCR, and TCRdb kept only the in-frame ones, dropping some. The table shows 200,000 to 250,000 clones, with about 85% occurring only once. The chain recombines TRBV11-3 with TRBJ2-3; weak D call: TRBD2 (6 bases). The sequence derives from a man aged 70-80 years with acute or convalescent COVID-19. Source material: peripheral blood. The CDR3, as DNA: TGTGCCAGCAGCTTAGACGGGAGCAGGTCAGATACGCAGTATTTT. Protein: CASSLDGSRSDTQYF.